The clone carrying this T cell receptor (beta chain) was recorded a few times. Its antigen remains unidentified. In TCRdb, the 5' RACE reads were re-called with MiXCR into one record per CDR3 protein. The data contain around 540,000 distinct CDR3 sequences, 10% to 15% of them singletons. The data belong to a study of CD8 T cells in ankylosing spondylitis. Notes on the study in general: Seemingly distinctive of ankylosing spondylitis blood was a TCR beta motif formed by eight highly homologous variants. Before this, some motif variants had been reported in reactive arthritis synovial fluid and blood.

The germline V gene encodes CDR1 MGHRA and CDR2 YSYEKL. CDR3 length equals 14 residues. V was shortened by 4 bases and J by 1 base, with 10 bases between the two germline ends. This clonotype was sampled from a male donor with ankylosing spondylitis. Sample: blood, either unsorted or a sorted T cell fraction (not recorded which). The chain couples TRBV4-1 to TRBJ2-5; D is ambiguous. This chain's CDR3 is CASSPNFLQETQYF. The DNA of the CDR3 is TGCGCCAGCAGCCCTAATTTCCTCCAAGAGACCCAGTACTTC.